This is a list of T cell receptor beta chains from one sample in a study of blood T cell repertoires in COVID-19. Profiling relied on immunoSEQ multiplex PCR, and the TCRdb table lists in-frame clones only, not all of them. The sample contains around 470,000 clones, about 91% of which appear only once. The specimen was peripheral blood. These receptor sequences come from a man between 18 and 29 years old with COVID-19, enrolled during active disease. Each CDR3 is given with its conserved first and last residue. Fields, in order: CDR3 protein, CDR3 DNA, D gene, J gene, V gene, clone size. D genes are given only for firm matches. For some rows the clone size is stated as once, few or many, or as a class when expanded; others skip it.

CASSGTLRETQYF,TGTGCCAGTAGCGGGACACTCCGGGAGACCCAGTACTTC,.,TRBJ2-5,TRBV19,.
CASSEDRGLGNEQFF,TGTGCCAGCAGCGAGGACAGGGGGCTTGGTAATGAGCAGTTCTTC,TRBD1,TRBJ2-1,TRBV7-2,once
CASKILAGDHEQFF,TGTGCCAGTAAGATACTAGCGGGAGATCATGAGCAGTTCTTC,TRBD2,TRBJ2-1,TRBV19,.
CAWRRERQPQHF,TGTGCCTGGAGGAGGGAACGTCAGCCCCAGCATTTT,.,TRBJ1-5,TRBV30,.
CASSSTASNQPQHF,TGTGCCAGTAGTTCGACAGCTAGCAATCAGCCCCAGCATTTT,.,TRBJ1-5,TRBV19,.
CAWSVLTHPSYNEQFF,TGTGCCTGGAGTGTACTCACCCACCCCTCCTACAATGAGCAGTTCTTC,.,TRBJ2-1,TRBV30,.
CASSQGAGLYNEQFF,TGTGCCAGCAGCCAAGGAGCGGGGCTATACAATGAGCAGTTCTTC,TRBD2,TRBJ2-1,TRBV3-1/TRBV3-2,.
CASSQTGDTGELFF,TGCGCCAGCAGCCAAACAGGGGACACCGGGGAGCTGTTTTTT,TRBD1,TRBJ2-2,TRBV4-1,.
CASSPDISGANVLTF,TGTGCCAGCAGCCCCGACATCTCTGGGGCCAACGTCCTGACTTTC,.,TRBJ2-6,TRBV3-1/TRBV3-2,.
CASSPRDRKNGYTF,TGCGCCAGCAGCCCACGGGACAGAAAGAATGGCTACACCTTC,TRBD1,TRBJ1-2,TRBV4-1,.
CASSYSTYEQYF,TGTGCCAGCAGTTACTCTACCTACGAGCAGTACTTC,.,TRBJ2-7,TRBV6-2/TRBV6-3,few
CATRASGNEKLFF,TGTGCCACCCGGGCGTCAGGGAATGAAAAACTGTTTTTT,.,TRBJ1-4,TRBV24-1,.
CASSQVFRTAKQYF,TGTGCCAGCAGCCAAGTTTTCCGGACAGCCAAGCAGTACTTC,.,TRBJ2-7,TRBV14,.
CASSASTGTGVEAFF,TGTGCCAGCTCAGCAAGTACCGGGACTGGGGTTGAAGCTTTCTTT,.,TRBJ1-1,TRBV18,.
CSVEGLLPGASYEQYF,TGCAGCGTTGAAGGCCTACTTCCAGGGGCCTCCTACGAGCAGTACTTC,.,TRBJ2-7,TRBV29-1,.
CASRPRQGLNQPQHF,TGTGCCAGCAGACCTAGACAGGGACTTAATCAGCCCCAGCATTTT,TRBD1,TRBJ1-5,TRBV6-5,.
CASSLPSGANTGELFF,TGCGCCAGCAGCTTGCCTAGCGGGGCGAACACCGGGGAGCTGTTTTTT,TRBD2,TRBJ2-2,TRBV5-1,.
CASSLVRGYEQYF,TGTGCCAGCAGTTTAGTCAGGGGCTACGAGCAGTACTTC,.,TRBJ2-7,TRBV12-3/TRBV12-4,.
CASSQVKGTEAFF,TGTGCCAGCAGCCAGGTCAAGGGGACTGAAGCTTTCTTT,.,TRBJ1-1,TRBV3-1/TRBV3-2,.
CAGSGTGRSGANVLTF,TGTGCCGGCTCCGGGACAGGGCGTTCTGGGGCCAACGTCCTGACTTTC,TRBD1,TRBJ2-6,TRBV2,.
CASSDKTQGAQPQHF,TGTGCCAGCAGTGATAAGACCCAGGGGGCCCAGCCCCAGCATTTT,TRBD1,TRBJ1-5,TRBV2,few
CASTRWERELINEQYF,TGTGCCAGCACTCGGTGGGAGCGGGAGTTAATAAACGAGCAGTACTTC,TRBD2,TRBJ2-7,TRBV7-8,.
CASSVRASGYRQYF,TGTGCCAGCAGTGTACGGGCTAGCGGGTACAGGCAGTATTTT,TRBD2,TRBJ2-3,TRBV25-1,.
CASSPTDSLNTEAFF,TGTGCCAGCAGCCCAACGGACAGTCTGAACACTGAAGCTTTCTTT,.,TRBJ1-1,TRBV9,.
CASGLDLSTEAFF,TGTGCTAGTGGTTTGGACCTTAGCACTGAAGCTTTCTTT,.,TRBJ1-1,TRBV12-5,.
CASSFGTSYEQYF,TGCGCCAGCAGCTTCGGGACATCCTACGAGCAGTACTTC,.,TRBJ2-7,TRBV5-1,.
CASSITLANTGELFF,TGTGCCAGTAGTATTACGCTGGCTAACACCGGGGAGCTGTTTTTT,.,TRBJ2-2,TRBV19,.